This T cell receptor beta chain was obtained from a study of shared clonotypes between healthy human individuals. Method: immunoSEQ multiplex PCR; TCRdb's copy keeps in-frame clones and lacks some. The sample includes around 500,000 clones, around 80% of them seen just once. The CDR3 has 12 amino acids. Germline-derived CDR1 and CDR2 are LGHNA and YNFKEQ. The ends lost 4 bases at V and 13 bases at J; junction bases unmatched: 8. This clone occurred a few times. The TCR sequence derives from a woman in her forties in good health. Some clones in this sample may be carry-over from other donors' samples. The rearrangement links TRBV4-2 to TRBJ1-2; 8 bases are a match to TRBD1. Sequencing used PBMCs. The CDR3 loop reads CASSLDREVCTF. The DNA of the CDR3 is TGTGCCAGCAGCCTGGACAGGGAGGTATGCACCTTC.